Listed below are T cell receptor beta chains from one sample, sequenced in a study of blood T cell repertoires in COVID-19. Sequencing was performed with immunoSEQ multiplex PCR; in TCRdb, only in-frame clones are kept and a portion is missing. The top ten hold 3% to 3.5% of the sample, which has roughly 150,000 clones, 80% to 90% seen once. Sequences were obtained from peripheral blood. The receptors were sampled from an older woman with active COVID-19. The CDR3 runs from the conserved cysteine through the conserved F or W. D genes are given only for firm matches. Clone size is stated in some rows and not others, as once, few, many or a class when expanded.

J: TRBJ2-7
size: few
D: -
V: TRBV6-2/TRBV6-3
DNA: TGTGCCAGCAGCCAATCGCGGGAGCAGTACTTC
CDR3: CASSQSREQYF

J: TRBJ2-2
size: -
D: TRBD2
V: TRBV5-1
DNA: TGCGCCAGCAGCTTGGGACTAGCGGGAGTCGAGCTGAACACCGGGGAGCTGTTTTTT
CDR3: CASSLGLAGVELNTGELFF

J: TRBJ2-2
size: -
D: -
V: TRBV7-2
DNA: TGTGCCAGCTCCCCAGCACGGCACGGGGGCACCGGGGAGCTGTTTTTT
CDR3: CASSPARHGGTGELFF

J: TRBJ1-1
size: -
D: -
V: TRBV7-9
DNA: TGTGCCAGCAGCTTGGAGGAGACTGAAGCTTTCTTT
CDR3: CASSLEETEAFF

J: TRBJ2-7
size: few
D: TRBD2
V: TRBV5-4
DNA: TGTGCCAGCAGCTTGGGACTAGCGGGAGGGCCCTACGAGCAGTACTTC
CDR3: CASSLGLAGGPYEQYF

J: TRBJ2-1
size: -
D: -
V: TRBV6-2/TRBV6-3
DNA: TGTGCCAGCAGTTACTCATTACTGAAGAGCTCCTACAATGAGCAGTTCTTC
CDR3: CASSYSLLKSSYNEQFF

J: TRBJ1-2
size: -
D: -
V: TRBV10-1
DNA: TGCGCCAGCAGTGAGACAGGGAACTATGGCTACACCTTC
CDR3: CASSETGNYGYTF

J: TRBJ1-5
size: -
D: -
V: TRBV18
DNA: TGTGCCAGCTCACTAGGACAGTCCCAGGGACAGCCCCAGCATTTT
CDR3: CASSLGQSQGQPQHF

J: TRBJ2-5
size: -
D: TRBD1
V: TRBV5-1
DNA: TGCGCCAGCAGCGAGTTCCCAGCAGGGGGACACCAAGAGACCCAGTACTTC
CDR3: CASSEFPAGGHQETQYF

J: TRBJ2-4
size: -
D: -
V: TRBV28
DNA: TGTGCCAGCAGTGAATTTGCAAGACAGAGACTAGCCAAAAACATTCAGTACTTC
CDR3: CASSEFARQRLAKNIQYF

J: TRBJ2-7
size: -
D: TRBD1
V: TRBV7-2
DNA: TGTGCCAGCAGCTTAGCGAAAGGGACAGCTACCTACGAGCAGTACTTC
CDR3: CASSLAKGTATYEQYF

J: TRBJ1-2
size: -
D: -
V: TRBV27
DNA: TGTGCCAGCAGTCCGCACCGGGACAAAATGGGCTACACCTTC
CDR3: CASSPHRDKMGYTF

J: TRBJ2-7
size: -
D: -
V: TRBV28
DNA: TGTGCCAGCAGTTTAATCGGAGGGAGTGGCGACGAGCAGTACTTC
CDR3: CASSLIGGSGDEQYF

J: TRBJ2-7
size: -
D: -
V: TRBV10-2
DNA: TGCGCCAGCAGTTCCTCCGGGACTCTCTACGAGCAGTACTTC
CDR3: CASSSSGTLYEQYF

J: TRBJ2-3
size: -
D: -
V: TRBV3-1/TRBV3-2
DNA: TGTGCCAGCAGCCAATTTCGGGATGGTGGAGATACGCAGTATTTT
CDR3: CASSQFRDGGDTQYF

J: TRBJ1-2
size: -
D: -
V: TRBV5-1
DNA: TGCGCCAGCAGTCACCAGGGTTTCCATGGCTACACCTTC
CDR3: CASSHQGFHGYTF

J: TRBJ1-6
size: -
D: -
V: TRBV11-2
DNA: TGTGCCAGCAGCTTAGGACAGGCGAGTAATTCACCCCTCCACTTT
CDR3: CASSLGQASNSPLHF

J: TRBJ2-5
size: -
D: -
V: TRBV5-8
DNA: TGTGCCAGCAGCTTTGGCCGGGGTGTCACGGAGACCCAGTACTTC
CDR3: CASSFGRGVTETQYF

J: TRBJ1-3
size: -
D: -
V: TRBV5-1
DNA: TGCGCCAGCAGCTTGGGGCAGGGAGGAGGTGGAAACACCATATATTTT
CDR3: CASSLGQGGGGNTIYF

J: TRBJ1-2
size: -
D: -
V: TRBV5-5
DNA: TGTGCCAGCAAGTCCGAGAGACAGCCTGATGGCTACACCTTC
CDR3: CASKSERQPDGYTF

J: TRBJ1-1
size: -
D: -
V: TRBV28
DNA: TGTGCCAGCAGTTTAAATCGGTGGGGGGCGGGGGACACTGAAGCTTTCTTT
CDR3: CASSLNRWGAGDTEAFF

J: TRBJ2-1
size: -
D: -
V: TRBV7-2
DNA: TGTGCCAGCAGCTTAGTAGGCAGGTCCTCCTCCTACAATGAGCAGTTCTTC
CDR3: CASSLVGRSSSYNEQFF

J: TRBJ2-1
size: -
D: TRBD2
V: TRBV7-2
DNA: TGTGCCAGCAGCTTAATGCTAGCGGGAGCGACCAATGAGCAGTTCTTC
CDR3: CASSLMLAGATNEQFF

J: TRBJ1-6
size: -
D: TRBD1
V: TRBV27
DNA: TGTGCCAGCAGACCCAACCAGGGGGTTGAACACTTT
CDR3: CASRPNQGVEHF

J: TRBJ1-4
size: -
D: TRBD1
V: TRBV6-2/TRBV6-3
DNA: TGTGCCAGCAGCCCCACAGGGGGCCGTAATGAAAAACTGTTTTTT
CDR3: CASSPTGGRNEKLFF

J: TRBJ2-7
size: -
D: -
V: TRBV11-3
DNA: TGTGCCAGCAGTTACGGAGGCGGGCCCTCCTACGAGCAGTACTTC
CDR3: CASSYGGGPSYEQYF

J: TRBJ1-2
size: -
D: -
V: TRBV5-1
DNA: TGCGCCAGCAGCCGGGCTTACAGGGAAAAACACTACTATGGCTACACCTTC
CDR3: CASSRAYREKHYYGYTF

J: TRBJ2-7
size: -
D: TRBD1
V: TRBV13
DNA: TGTGCCAGCGGACAGGGGTCCGGTGAGCAGTACTTC
CDR3: CASGQGSGEQYF